Below are 23 T cell receptor beta chains sequenced from a single sample in a study of cytomegalovirus exposure and HLA in healthy donors. A multiplex PCR was run with 60 Vbeta primers and 13 Jbeta primers. The assay was immunoSEQ multiplex PCR, and TCRdb's table has in-frame clones only and misses some. This table holds around 72,000 clones, 60% to 75% found once. Input material: PBMCs. These receptors were taken from a man in his forties in good health and CMV-seropositive.

This chain connects TRBV27 to TRBJ1-2; D is unclear. Germline V CDR1 and CDR2: MNHEY, SMNVEV (reference sequence). The CDR3 is 15 amino acids. V was trimmed by 0 bases and J by 6 bases, leaving 14 bases between them. CDR3 in DNA: TGTGCCAGCAGTTTATCAACCGGGAGCGTGGATGGCTACACCTTC. This gives the protein CASSLSTGSVDGYTF.

As DNA, the CDR3 is TGTGCCAGCCAAAGCGCTAGCGGGACCAATGAGCAGTTCTTC. Amino acid sequence: CASQSASGTNEQFF. The gene calls are TRBV6-1 and TRBJ2-1; 9 positions agree with TRBD2. Germline loops: CDR1 MNHNS, CDR2 SASEGT. This CDR3 spans 14 amino acids. Trimming took 8 bases from V and 6 from J; bases not matched to a gene: 8.

The rearrangement joins TRBV30 to TRBJ1-6; D possibly corresponds to TRBD1 (6 bases). Between the trimmed V and J ends, which lost 0 bases and 10 bases, there was a span of 13 bases. The CDR3 contains 14 residues. Per germline, CDR1 GTSNPN and CDR2 SVGIG (reference sequence). CDR3 in DNA: TGTGCCTGGAGTGTAGGTCCAGGGGACTCACCCCTCCACTTT. Translated: CAWSVGPGDSPLHF.

The rearrangement uses TRBV4-1 and TRBJ2-7, with D possibly being TRBD1 (5 bases). CDR3 length: 12 residues. Germline V CDR1 and CDR2: MGHRA, YSYEKL. Trimming left V 1 base short and J 6 bases short, with 7 bases between. CDR3 in amino acids: CASSQGGREQYF. The CDR3, as DNA: TGCGCCAGCAGCCAAGGGGGCCGCGAGCAGTACTTC.

A few counts support this clone. The V and J genes are TRBV6-1 and TRBJ2-2; 7 bases map to TRBD2. The CDR3 spans 14 residues. V lost 6 bases and J lost 6; bases outside the gene matches: 7. Per germline, CDR1 MNHNS and CDR2 SASEGT. CDR3 amino acids: CASSPGLGAGELFF. For the CDR3, the DNA is TGTGCCAGCAGCCCCGGACTAGGCGCCGGGGAGCTGTTTTTT.

This clone has more than one count but fewer than ten. V usage is TRBV18 and J usage is TRBJ2-3; D might be TRBD2 (6 bases). The CDR3 has 16 amino acids. V was trimmed by 3 bases and J by 2 bases, leaving 15 bases between them. Per the germline V gene, CDR1 is KGHSH and CDR2 is LQKENI. This CDR3 reads CASSPPRGRNTDTQYF. DNA of the CDR3: TGTGCCAGCTCACCCCCCCGGGGGAGAAACACAGATACGCAGTATTTT.

The chain employs TRBV14 and TRBJ2-5; D gene ambiguous. This CDR3 comprises 14 residues. V lost 1 base and J lost 5, with 11 bases in between. The germline gives CDR1 SGHDN, CDR2 FVKESK. The CDR3 DNA is TGTGCCAGCAGCCAAGCGTCCCTTCTGGAGACCCAGTACTTC. This gives the protein CASSQASLLETQYF.

The J gene is TRBJ2-3, the V gene TRBV7-9; possible D gene TRBD2, 5 bases. V lost 5 bases, J lost 2 bases, and 14 bases lay in between. Germline lookup yields CDR1 SEHNR and CDR2 FQNEAQ (reference sequence). The CDR3 has 15 amino acids. The CDR3 region has the DNA TGTGCCAGCAGCACCCCCGAGACTATCACAGATACGCAGTATTTT. Its protein product is CASSTPETITDTQYF.

This chain joins TRBV27 and TRBJ2-3, with a weak D call TRBD2 (5 bases). CDR1 and CDR2 from the germline V gene are MNHEY and SMNVEV (reference sequence). The V end lost 7 bases, the J end lost 6 bases, and 8 bases lay between the germline ends. This CDR3 contains 11 residues. DNA of the CDR3: TGTGCCAGCACCTGGGAGGATACGCAGTATTTT. The encoded protein is CASTWEDTQYF.

CDR3 residues: CASSYPSSALINEQFF. CDR3 bases: TGTGCCAGCAGCTACCCTAGCTCGGCTTTGATCAATGAGCAGTTCTTC. The chain combines TRBV14 with TRBJ2-1, with a possible D match to TRBD2 (5 bases). Trimming pared 5 bases from V and 6 bases from J, leaving 20 bases between. Germline-derived CDR1 and CDR2 are SGHDN and FVKESK. The CDR3 loop spans 16 amino acids.

In its sample, this clone was seen once. The V and J genes are TRBV15 and TRBJ2-7; the D gene is possibly TRBD1 (5 bases). Germline loops: CDR1 LNHNV, CDR2 YYDKDF (reference sequence). The CDR3 sequence is 13 residues long. V lost 3 bases and J lost 3, with 9 bases in between. The CDR3 region has the DNA TGTGCCACCAGCAGGAAGGGGATCTACGAGCAGTACTTC. It codes for CATSRKGIYEQYF.

In regard to this clone: Germline and junction disagree at one end, which may indicate a read error. The rearrangement uses TRBV7-7 and TRBJ2-3; D remains ambiguous. The CDR3 extends over 15 amino acids. Per germline, CDR1 SSHAT and CDR2 FNYEAQ (reference sequence). The CDR3 DNA reads TGTGCTAGCAGCTATTCTAGTGGTTCGGCAGATACGCAGTATTTT. Translation: CASSYSSGSADTQYF.

This chain joins TRBV6-5 and TRBJ2-7; TRBD2 agrees at 9 bases. This CDR3 contains 14 residues. Looked up from germline, CDR1 is MNHEY and CDR2 is SVGAGI. Trimming took 6 bases from V and 4 from J; bases not matched to a gene: 7. The CDR3 sequence: CASSWGSGGYEQYF. DNA of the CDR3: TGTGCCAGCAGCTGGGGCAGCGGGGGGTACGAGCAGTACTTC.

The chain employs TRBV14 and TRBJ2-7; possibly TRBD2 for D (6 bases). This CDR3 is 18 amino acids long. V dropped 3 bases and J dropped 1 base, with 22 bases sitting between them. Germline CDR1 and CDR2: SGHDN and FVKESK. The DNA for the CDR3 is TGTGCCAGCAGCCAGTCTTCTCTGAATGGCGGGGATTCCTACGAGCAGTACTTC. Protein: CASSQSSLNGGDSYEQYF.

This clone appeared a few times. V and J are TRBV28 and TRBJ2-7, with 8 bases that match TRBD1. From germline, CDR1 is MDHEN and CDR2 SYDVKM. The ends lost 3 bases at V and 5 bases at J; junction bases unmatched: 6. The CDR3 contains 14 residues. The CDR3 DNA reads TGTGCCAGCAGTTTGTGGACAGGGCACAACGAGCAGTACTTC. It codes for CASSLWTGHNEQYF.

This clone occurred once. The V call is TRBV27, the J call TRBJ2-5, with TRBD2 matching over 8 bases. Germline loops: CDR1 MNHEY, CDR2 SMNVEV (reference sequence). There are 18 residues in the CDR3. With 6 bases clipped from V and 1 base from J, the junction kept 16 bases outside the gene matches. The CDR3 nucleotides read TGTGCCAGCAGAAAGAGACCGATTAGCGGGGCGCCCCAAGAGACCCAGTACTTC. It yields the protein CASRKRPISGAPQETQYF.

This clone occurred once. The chain combines TRBV9 with TRBJ1-4; D is ambiguous. The CDR3 is 17 residues long. Trimming took 0 bases from V and 10 from J, leaving 22 bases between them. Germline V CDR1 and CDR2: SGDLS, YYNGEE. The CDR3 loop is CASSVGLHGLQEGKLFF. For the CDR3, the DNA is TGTGCCAGCAGCGTAGGCCTTCACGGCCTTCAAGAGGGAAAACTGTTTTTT.

The J gene is TRBJ1-5, the V gene TRBV30; TRBD1 aligns across 9 bases. V lost 0 bases and J lost 7; bases outside the gene matches: 4. Germline V gene sequence: CDR1 GTSNPN, CDR2 SVGIG (reference sequence). The CDR3 length is 14 residues. The DNA for the CDR3 is TGTGCCTGGAGTGTAGGGACAGGGAGGCAGCCCCAGCATTTT. Translating gives CAWSVGTGRQPQHF.

The rearrangement uses TRBV28 and TRBJ2-1; D may be TRBD2 (5 bases). Trimming removed 10 bases at V and 5 bases at J, with 18 bases between. The CDR3 length is 14 residues. Germline values: CDR1 MDHEN, CDR2 SYDVKM. In DNA form, the CDR3 reads TGTGCCACCTCTGAACTGGGAGCAAACAATGAGCAGTTCTTC. Translation gives CATSELGANNEQFF.

CDR3 sequence (DNA): TGTGCCAGCAGACGAGGACAGTATAGCAATCAGCCCCAGCATTTT. Translated, it gives CASRRGQYSNQPQHF. This chain joins TRBV6-5 and TRBJ1-5; D perhaps matches TRBD1 (6 bases). Trimming shortened V by 6 bases and J by 0 bases, and 12 bases separated the two germline ends. This CDR3 contains 15 residues. CDR1 MNHEY and CDR2 SVGAGI come from the germline V gene.

This sequence joins TRBV9 and TRBJ2-1, with D maybe TRBD1 (6 bases). The CDR3 loop spans 15 amino acids. The germline V gene encodes CDR1 SGDLS and CDR2 YYNGEE. V gave up 0 bases and J gave up 4 bases, with 11 bases separating them. The CDR3 spells CASSVAPTGYNEQFF. The CDR3 nucleotides read TGTGCCAGCAGCGTAGCCCCGACAGGTTACAATGAGCAGTTCTTC.

In the case of this clone: The same CDR3 arises from other DNA sequences in this sample as well. The genes are TRBV6-5 and TRBJ2-5; D might be TRBD2 (6 bases). Germline CDR1 and CDR2: MNHEY and SVGAGI. This CDR3 contains 14 residues. Trimming stripped 0 bases from V and 2 bases from J, with 7 bases between. As DNA, the CDR3 is TGTGCCAGCAGTTACTCGGCGGGACAAGAGACCCAGTACTTC. Residues: CASSYSAGQETQYF.

The CDR3 sequence is CASSSERTTGSYEQYF. CDR3 DNA: TGTGCCAGCAGCTCGGAGAGGACAACAGGCTCCTACGAGCAGTACTTC. The chain carries TRBV5-4 and TRBJ2-7, with D tentatively TRBD1 (5 bases). Germline V gene sequence: CDR1 SGHNT, CDR2 YYREEE (reference sequence). The ends were cut back, 3 bases at V and 0 bases at J, with 16 bases in the middle. CDR3 length: 16 amino acids.